This TCR beta chain was obtained from a study of shared clonotypes between healthy human individuals. Findings and caveats of the study: Among donors, the sharing of clonotypes was expected to be influenced by sequencing depth.

With regard to this clone: What it binds is not known.

Germline CDR1 and CDR2: LNHDA and SQIVND (reference sequence). The CDR3 is 15 residues long. V gave up 5 bases and J gave up 2 bases, with 14 bases separating them. Clones were read by immunoSEQ multiplex PCR, and TCRdb kept only the in-frame ones, dropping some. This table has about half a million clones, around 79% appearing once. The sequenced sample consisted of PBMCs. The chain couples TRBV19 to TRBJ2-3; TRBD2 might be the D (6 bases). The receptor was isolated from a woman aged 40 to 50 in good health. Some clones in this sample may be carry-over from other donors' samples. In nucleotides, the CDR3 is TGTGCCAGTAGTCGGGTAGCGGAGCTCACAGATACGCAGTATTTT. It yields the protein CASSRVAELTDTQYF.